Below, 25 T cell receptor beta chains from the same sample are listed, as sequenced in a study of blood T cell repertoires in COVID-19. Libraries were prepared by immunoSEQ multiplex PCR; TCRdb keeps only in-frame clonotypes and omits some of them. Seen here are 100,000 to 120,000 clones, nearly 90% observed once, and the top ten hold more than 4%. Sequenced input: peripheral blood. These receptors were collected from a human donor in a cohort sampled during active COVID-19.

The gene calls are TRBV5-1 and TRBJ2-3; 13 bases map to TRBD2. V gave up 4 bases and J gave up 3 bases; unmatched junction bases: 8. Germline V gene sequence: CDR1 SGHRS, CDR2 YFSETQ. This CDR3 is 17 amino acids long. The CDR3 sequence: CASSLRTSGGKTDTQYF. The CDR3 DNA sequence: TGCGCCAGCAGCCTCAGGACTAGCGGGGGAAAAACAGATACGCAGTATTTT. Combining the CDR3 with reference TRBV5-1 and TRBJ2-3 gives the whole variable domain KAGVTQTPRYLIKTRGQQVTLSCSPISGHRSVSWYQQTPGQGLQFLFEYFSETQRNKGNFPGRFSGRQFSNSRSEMNVSTLELGDSALYLCASSLRTSGGKTDTQYFGPGTRLTVL.

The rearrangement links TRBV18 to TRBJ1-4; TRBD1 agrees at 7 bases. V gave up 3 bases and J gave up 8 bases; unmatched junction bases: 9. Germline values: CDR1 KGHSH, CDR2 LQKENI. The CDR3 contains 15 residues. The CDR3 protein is CASSPSTGLGEKLFF. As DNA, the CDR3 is TGTGCCAGCTCACCTTCGACAGGGTTGGGAGAAAAACTGTTTTTT.

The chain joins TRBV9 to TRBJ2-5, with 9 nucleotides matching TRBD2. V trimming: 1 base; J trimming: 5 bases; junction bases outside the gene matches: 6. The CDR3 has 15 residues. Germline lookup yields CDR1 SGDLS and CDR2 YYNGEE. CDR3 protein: CASSVTSGLGETQYF. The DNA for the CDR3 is TGTGCCAGCAGCGTAACTAGCGGGTTAGGGGAGACCCAGTACTTC. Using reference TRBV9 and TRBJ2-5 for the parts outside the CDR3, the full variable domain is DSGVTQTPKHLITATGQRVTLRCSPRSGDLSVYWYQQSLDQGLQFLIQYYNGEERAKGNILERFSAQQFPDLHSELNLSSLELGDSALYFCASSVTSGLGETQYFGPGTRLLVL.

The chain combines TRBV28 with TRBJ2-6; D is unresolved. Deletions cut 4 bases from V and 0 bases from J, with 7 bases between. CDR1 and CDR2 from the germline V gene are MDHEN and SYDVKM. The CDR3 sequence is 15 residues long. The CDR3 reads CASSSTSSGANVLTF. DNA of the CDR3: TGTGCCAGCAGTTCCACGAGCTCTGGGGCCAACGTCCTGACTTTC.

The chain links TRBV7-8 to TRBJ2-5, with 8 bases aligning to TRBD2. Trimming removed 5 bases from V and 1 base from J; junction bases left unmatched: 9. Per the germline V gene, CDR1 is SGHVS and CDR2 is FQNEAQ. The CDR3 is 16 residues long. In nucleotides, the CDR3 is TGTGCCAGCAGCATAATAGCGGGATCGATCCAAGAGACCCAGTACTTC. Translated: CASSIIAGSIQETQYF.

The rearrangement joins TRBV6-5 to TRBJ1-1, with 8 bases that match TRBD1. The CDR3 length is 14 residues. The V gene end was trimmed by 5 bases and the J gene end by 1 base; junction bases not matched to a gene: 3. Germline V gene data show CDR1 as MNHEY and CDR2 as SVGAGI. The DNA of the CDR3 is TGTGCCAGCAGTCGAGGACAGGGGAACACTGAAGCTTTCTTT. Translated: CASSRGQGNTEAFF.

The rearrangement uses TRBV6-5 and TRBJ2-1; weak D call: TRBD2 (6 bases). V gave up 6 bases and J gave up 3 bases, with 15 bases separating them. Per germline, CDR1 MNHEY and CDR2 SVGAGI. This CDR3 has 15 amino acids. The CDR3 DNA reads TGTGCCAGCAGACTCCGCGGGGCGAGCTACAATGAGCAGTTCTTC. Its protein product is CASRLRGASYNEQFF.

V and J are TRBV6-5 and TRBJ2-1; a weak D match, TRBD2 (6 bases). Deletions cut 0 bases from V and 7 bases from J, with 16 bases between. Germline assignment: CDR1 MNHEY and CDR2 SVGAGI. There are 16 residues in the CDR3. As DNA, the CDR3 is TGTGCCAGCAGTTACTCAGGGATAGCGGAGAAGAATGAGCAGTTCTTC. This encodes CASSYSGIAEKNEQFF.

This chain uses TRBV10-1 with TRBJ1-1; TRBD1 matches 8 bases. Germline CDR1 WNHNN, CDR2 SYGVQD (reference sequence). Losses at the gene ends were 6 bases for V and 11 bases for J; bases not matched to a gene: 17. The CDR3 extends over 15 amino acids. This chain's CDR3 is CASSEGTGQGSGAFF. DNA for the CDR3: TGCGCCAGCAGCGAGGGGACAGGTCAGGGATCGGGCGCTTTCTTT.

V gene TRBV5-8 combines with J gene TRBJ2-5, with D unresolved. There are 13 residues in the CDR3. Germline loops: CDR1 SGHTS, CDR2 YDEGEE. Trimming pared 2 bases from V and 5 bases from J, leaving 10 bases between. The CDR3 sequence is CASSFYEIETQYF. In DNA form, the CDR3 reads TGTGCCAGCAGCTTCTACGAGATTGAGACCCAGTACTTC.

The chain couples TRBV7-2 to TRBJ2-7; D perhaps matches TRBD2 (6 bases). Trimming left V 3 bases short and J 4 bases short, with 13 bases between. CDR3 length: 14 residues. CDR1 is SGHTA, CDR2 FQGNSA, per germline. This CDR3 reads CASSFAGTPYEQYF. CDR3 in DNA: TGTGCCAGCAGCTTCGCCGGGACTCCATACGAGCAGTACTTC.

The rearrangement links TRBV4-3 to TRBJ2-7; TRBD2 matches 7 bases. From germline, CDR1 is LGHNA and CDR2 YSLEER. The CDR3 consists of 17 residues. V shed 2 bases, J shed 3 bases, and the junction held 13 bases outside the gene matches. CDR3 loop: CASSQRPPLAENYEQYF. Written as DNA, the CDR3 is TGCGCCAGCAGCCAAAGACCCCCCCTAGCGGAAAACTACGAGCAGTACTTC.

The chain's CDR3 is CAISGVDRNTEAFF. The CDR3 DNA reads TGTGCCATCAGTGGGGTGGACAGGAACACTGAAGCTTTCTTT. V and J are TRBV10-3 and TRBJ1-1, with D possibly being TRBD1 (6 bases). CDR1 and CDR2 (germline): ENHRY, SYGVKD. The CDR3 runs to 14 residues. Trimming removed 4 bases from V and 1 base from J, with 10 bases in between.

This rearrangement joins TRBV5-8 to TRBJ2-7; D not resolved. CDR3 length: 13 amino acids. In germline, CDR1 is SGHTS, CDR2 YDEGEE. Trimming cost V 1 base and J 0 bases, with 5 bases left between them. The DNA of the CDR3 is TGTGCCAGCAGCTTGCTGAGCTCCTACGAGCAGTACTTC. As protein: CASSLLSSYEQYF.

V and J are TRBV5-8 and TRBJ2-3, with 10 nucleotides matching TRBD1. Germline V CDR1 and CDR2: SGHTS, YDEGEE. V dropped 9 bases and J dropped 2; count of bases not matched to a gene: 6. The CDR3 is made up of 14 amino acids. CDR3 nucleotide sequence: TGTGCCACCCCGGGACAGGGGTACACAGATACGCAGTATTTT. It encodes CATPGQGYTDTQYF. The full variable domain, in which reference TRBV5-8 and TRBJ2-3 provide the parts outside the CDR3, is EAGVTQSPTHLIKTRGQQATLRCSPISGHTSVYWYQQALGLGLQFLLWYDEGEERNRGNFPPRFSGRQFPNYSSELNVNALELEDSALYLCATPGQGYTDTQYFGPGTRLTVL.

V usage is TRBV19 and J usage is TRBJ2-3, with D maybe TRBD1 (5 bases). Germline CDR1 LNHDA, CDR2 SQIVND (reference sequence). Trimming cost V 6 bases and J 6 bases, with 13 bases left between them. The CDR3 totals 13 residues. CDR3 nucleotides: TGTGCCAGTAGCCAGCCGCAGGGTGATACGCAGTATTTT. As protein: CASSQPQGDTQYF.

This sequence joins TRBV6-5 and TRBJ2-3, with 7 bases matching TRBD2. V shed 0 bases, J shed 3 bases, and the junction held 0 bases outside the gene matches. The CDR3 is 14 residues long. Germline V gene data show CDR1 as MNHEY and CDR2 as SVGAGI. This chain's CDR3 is CASSYSLATDTQYF. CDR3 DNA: TGTGCCAGCAGTTACTCACTAGCGACAGATACGCAGTATTTT.

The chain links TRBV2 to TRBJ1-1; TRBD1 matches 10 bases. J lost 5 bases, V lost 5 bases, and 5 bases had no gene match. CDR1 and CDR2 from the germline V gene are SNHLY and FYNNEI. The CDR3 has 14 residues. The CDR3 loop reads CASSPGTGETEAFF. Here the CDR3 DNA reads TGTGCCAGCAGTCCCGGGACAGGGGAAACTGAAGCTTTCTTT.

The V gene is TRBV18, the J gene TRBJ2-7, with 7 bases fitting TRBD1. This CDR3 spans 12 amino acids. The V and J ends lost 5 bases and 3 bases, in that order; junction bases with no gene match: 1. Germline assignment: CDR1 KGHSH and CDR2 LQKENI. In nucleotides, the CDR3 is TGTGCCAGCTCAGGGGACAGCTACGAGCAGTACTTC. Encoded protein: CASSGDSYEQYF.

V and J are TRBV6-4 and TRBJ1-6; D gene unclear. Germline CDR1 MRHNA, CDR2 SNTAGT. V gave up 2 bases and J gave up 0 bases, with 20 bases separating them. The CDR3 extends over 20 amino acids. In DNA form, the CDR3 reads TGTGCCAGCAGTGACCTACTTGACCCGGTGGGGAGCTCCTATAATTCACCCCTCCACTTT. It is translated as CASSDLLDPVGSSYNSPLHF.

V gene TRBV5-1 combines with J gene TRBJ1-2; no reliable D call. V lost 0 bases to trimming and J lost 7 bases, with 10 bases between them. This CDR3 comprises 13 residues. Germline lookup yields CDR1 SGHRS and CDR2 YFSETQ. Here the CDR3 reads CASSLDGEGGYTF. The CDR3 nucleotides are TGCGCCAGCAGCTTGGACGGGGAGGGTGGCTACACCTTC.

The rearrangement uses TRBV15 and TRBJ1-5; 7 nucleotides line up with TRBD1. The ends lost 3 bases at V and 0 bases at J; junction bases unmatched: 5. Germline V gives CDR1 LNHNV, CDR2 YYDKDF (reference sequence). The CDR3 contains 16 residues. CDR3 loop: CATSRGDRLSNQPQHF. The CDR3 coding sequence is TGTGCCACCAGCAGGGGGGACAGACTTAGCAATCAGCCCCAGCATTTT.

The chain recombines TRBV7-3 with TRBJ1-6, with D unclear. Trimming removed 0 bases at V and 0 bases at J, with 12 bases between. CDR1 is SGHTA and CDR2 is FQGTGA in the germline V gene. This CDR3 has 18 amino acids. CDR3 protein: CASSLTGGGSSYNSPLHF. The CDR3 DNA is TGTGCCAGCAGCTTAACGGGAGGAGGAAGCTCCTATAATTCACCCCTCCACTTT.

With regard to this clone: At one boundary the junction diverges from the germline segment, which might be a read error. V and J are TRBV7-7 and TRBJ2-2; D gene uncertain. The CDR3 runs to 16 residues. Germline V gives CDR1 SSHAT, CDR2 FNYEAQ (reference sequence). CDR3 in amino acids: CASSPSPVPNTGELFF. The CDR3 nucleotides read TGTGCTAGCAGCCCAAGCCCGGTCCCGAACACCGGGGAGCTGTTTTTT.

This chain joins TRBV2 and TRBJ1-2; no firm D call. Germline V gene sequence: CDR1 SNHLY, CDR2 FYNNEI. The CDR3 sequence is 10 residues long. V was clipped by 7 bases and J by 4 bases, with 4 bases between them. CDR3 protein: CASTSYGYTF. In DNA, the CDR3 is TGTGCCAGCACATCCTATGGCTACACCTTC.